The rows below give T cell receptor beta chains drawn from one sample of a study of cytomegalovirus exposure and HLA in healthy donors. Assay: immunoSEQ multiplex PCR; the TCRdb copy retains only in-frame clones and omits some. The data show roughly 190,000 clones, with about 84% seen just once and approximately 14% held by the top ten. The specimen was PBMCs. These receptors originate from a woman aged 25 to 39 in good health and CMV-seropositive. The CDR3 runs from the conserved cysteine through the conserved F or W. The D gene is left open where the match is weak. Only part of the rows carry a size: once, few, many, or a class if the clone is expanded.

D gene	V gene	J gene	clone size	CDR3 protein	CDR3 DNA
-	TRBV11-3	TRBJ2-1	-	CASSYPFAGEQFF	TGTGCCAGCAGCTACCCTTTTGCCGGTGAGCAGTTCTTC
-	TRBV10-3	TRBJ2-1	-	CAISGKGEQFF	TGTGCCATCAGCGGGAAGGGTGAGCAGTTCTTC
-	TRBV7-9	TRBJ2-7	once	CASSLRQGPTGDEQYF	TGTGCCAGCAGCTTACGACAGGGCCCAACGGGGGACGAGCAGTACTTC
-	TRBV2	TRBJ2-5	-	CASSEAASFETQYF	TGTGCCAGCAGTGAAGCGGCCTCGTTCGAGACCCAGTACTTC
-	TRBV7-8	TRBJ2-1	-	CASSLARGLIRTSEGGEQFF	TGTGCCAGCAGCTTAGCGCGAGGGTTGATCAGGACGAGTGAGGGAGGTGAGCAGTTCTTC
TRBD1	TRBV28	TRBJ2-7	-	CASSTGGGEQYF	TGTGCCAGCAGTACAGGGGGCGGCGAGCAGTACTTC
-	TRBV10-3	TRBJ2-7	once	CAISEEGRREQQYF	TGTGCCATCAGTGAGGAGGGCAGGCGCGAGCAGCAGTACTTC
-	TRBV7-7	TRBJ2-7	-	CASSIQGSSEQYF	TGTGCTAGCAGCATACAGGGTTCTAGCGAGCAGTACTTC
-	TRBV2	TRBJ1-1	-	CASIRGSRNTEAFF	TGTGCCAGCATTAGGGGGTCTAGGAACACTGAAGCTTTCTTT
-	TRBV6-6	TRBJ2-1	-	CASKLGKVNEQFF	TGTGCCAGCAAACTAGGCAAAGTAAATGAGCAGTTCTTC
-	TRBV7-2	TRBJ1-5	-	CASSFNGGSNQPQHF	TGTGCCAGCAGCTTTAACGGGGGGAGCAATCAGCCCCAGCATTTT
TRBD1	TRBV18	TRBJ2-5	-	CASSPGTGEETQYF	TGTGCCAGCTCGCCCGGGACAGGGGAAGAGACCCAGTACTTC
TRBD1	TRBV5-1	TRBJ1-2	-	CASSPGQGRVDGYTF	TGCGCCAGCAGCCCGGGACAGGGGAGGGTAGATGGCTACACCTTC
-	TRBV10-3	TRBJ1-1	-	CAISESLVNTEAFF	TGTGCCATCAGTGAGTCTCTTGTGAACACTGAAGCTTTCTTT
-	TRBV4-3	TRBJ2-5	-	CASSTGTRQETQYF	TGCGCCAGCAGCACAGGGACAAGACAAGAGACCCAGTACTTC
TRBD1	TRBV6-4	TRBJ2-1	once	CASSAELRQGPYNEQFF	TGTGCCAGCAGTGCCGAACTAAGACAGGGACCCTACAATGAGCAGTTCTTC
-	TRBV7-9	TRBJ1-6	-	CASSLVEPGLNSYNSPLHF	TGTGCCAGCAGCTTAGTGGAACCAGGGCTGAACTCCTATAATTCACCCCTCCACTTT
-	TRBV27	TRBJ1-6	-	CASRPFYRQVNSPLHF	TGTGCCAGCAGACCGTTTTACCGGCAGGTTAATTCACCCCTCCACTTT
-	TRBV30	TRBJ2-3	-	CAWSPSGTDTQYF	TGTGCCTGGAGTCCTAGCGGCACAGATACGCAGTATTTT
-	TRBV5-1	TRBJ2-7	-	CASSLELEQVEQYF	TGCGCCAGCAGCTTGGAACTCGAGCAGGTTGAGCAGTACTTC
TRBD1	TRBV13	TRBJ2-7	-	CASSLVGQGRYEQYF	TGTGCCAGCAGCCTAGTGGGACAGGGTAGGTACGAGCAGTACTTC
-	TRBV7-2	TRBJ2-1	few	CASSLTGGAANNEQFF	TGTGCCAGCAGTCTGACCGGGGGAGCGGCTAACAATGAGCAGTTCTTC
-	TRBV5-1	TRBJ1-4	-	CASASGSSTNEKLFF	TGCGCCAGCGCGTCAGGAAGTTCAACTAATGAAAAACTGTTTTTT
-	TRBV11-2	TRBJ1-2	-	CASPPGRPYGYTF	TGTGCCAGCCCTCCTGGGCGCCCCTATGGCTACACCTTC
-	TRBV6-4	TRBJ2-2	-	CASGSDTETGELFF	TGTGCCAGCGGATCAGATACAGAGACCGGGGAGCTGTTTTTT
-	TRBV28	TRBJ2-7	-	CASSFQGISYEQYF	TGTGCCAGCAGTTTTCAGGGAATCTCCTACGAGCAGTACTTC
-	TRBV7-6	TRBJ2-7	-	CASSEGGGGYEQYF	TGTGCCAGCAGCGAAGGGGGGGGAGGATACGAGCAGTACTTC
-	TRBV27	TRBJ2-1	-	CASSSHSADEDEQFF	TGTGCCAGCAGTTCCCATAGCGCCGATGAAGATGAGCAGTTCTTC
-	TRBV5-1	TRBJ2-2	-	CASSLASSLNTGELFF	TGCGCCAGCAGCTTGGCCTCTAGCCTGAACACCGGGGAGCTGTTTTTT
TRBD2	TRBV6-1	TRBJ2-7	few	CASFAGDSGYEQYF	TGTGCCAGTTTCGCGGGAGATTCGGGGTACGAGCAGTACTTC
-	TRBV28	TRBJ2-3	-	CASSFLASDTQYF	TGTGCCAGCAGTTTCCTAGCATCAGATACGCAGTATTTT
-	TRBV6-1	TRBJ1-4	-	CASSEVRGEKLFF	TGTGCCAGCAGTGAGGTTCGAGGGGAAAAACTGTTTTTT
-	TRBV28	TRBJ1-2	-	CASTPDRVRPNYGYTF	TGTGCCAGCACCCCCGACAGAGTGAGACCTAACTATGGCTACACCTTC
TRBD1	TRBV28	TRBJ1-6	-	CASSGTAFSPLHF	TGTGCCAGCAGCGGGACAGCCTTTTCACCCCTCCACTTT
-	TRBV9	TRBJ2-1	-	CASSPPSGVGYNEQFF	TGTGCCAGCAGCCCCCCGAGCGGAGTTGGCTACAATGAGCAGTTCTTC
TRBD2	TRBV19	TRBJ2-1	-	CASSPGLPNEQFF	TGTGCCAGTAGTCCGGGACTACCTAATGAGCAGTTCTTC
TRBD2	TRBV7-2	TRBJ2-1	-	CASSIAGDNEQFF	TGTGCCAGCAGCATAGCGGGAGACAATGAGCAGTTCTTC
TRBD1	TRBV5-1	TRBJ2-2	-	CASSLDRGRGTGELFF	TGCGCCAGCAGCTTAGACAGGGGGCGAGGCACCGGGGAGCTGTTTTTT
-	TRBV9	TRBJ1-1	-	CASSNLKVQGPNEAFF	TGTGCCAGCAGCAACCTAAAGGTTCAGGGGCCCAATGAAGCTTTCTTT